One and the same sample provided the 27 T cell receptor beta chains below, sequenced in a study of T-cell reconstitution after alpha-beta-depleted transplantation in children (dated by TCRdb to the mid-2010s). The library was generated by PCR. The data were produced on an Illumina HiSeq 2500. Molecular barcoding was employed in the preparation of TCR libraries, with unique molecular identifiers being used to normalize TCRbeta repertoire quantification. TCRdb ran its own pipeline on the public reads, namely fastp trimming at Q25 and MiXCR clone calling, and kept in-frame beta chains. Under each unique CDR3 protein, matching rows form one entry showing the most common genes and DNA. This sample comprises 300,000 to 400,000 distinct CDR3 sequences, 15% to 20% of them detected only once. The ten largest clones capture roughly two fifths of the sample. The label giving this sample's treatment or condition can be read as: allogeneic hematopoietic cell transplantation with graft depleted of TCRalphabeta T cells and CD19 B cells.

The sample consisted of PBMCs, mostly from graft donor cells, taken 360 days after TCRalphabeta/CD19-depleted stem cell transplant. Every receptor here comes from a male patient aged 2-15 years who had a stem cell transplant for acute lymphoblastic leukemia, so the T cells may come from the graft donor.

V gene TRBV7-2 combines with J gene TRBJ1-3; no firm D call. This CDR3 is built from 15 residues. CDR1 is SGHTA and CDR2 is FQGNSA in the germline V gene. V lost 3 bases, J lost 0 bases, and 9 bases lay in between. The CDR3 spells CASSFARSSGNTIYF. CDR3 coding DNA: TGTGCCAGCAGCTTCGCCAGGAGCTCTGGAAACACCATATATTTT.

As regards this clonotype: One end of the junction varies from germline; a read error may be responsible. The genes are TRBV6-4 and TRBJ2-6; D is unclear. This CDR3 has 18 residues. Germline values: CDR1 MRHNA, CDR2 SNTAGT. CDR3: CACSAGAGVFSAANVLTF. The DNA for the CDR3 is TGTGCCTGCAGTGCAGGCGCAGGTGTGTTCTCTGCGGCCAACGTCCTGACTTTC.

The chain is built from TRBV5-1 and TRBJ2-3; 10 bases are shared with TRBD2. Germline assignment: CDR1 SGHRS and CDR2 YFSETQ. The CDR3 is 19 amino acids. V lost 4 bases and J lost 6; bases outside the gene matches: 20. The CDR3 sequence is CASSQRTGLAVRAGDTQYF. CDR3 sequence (DNA): TGCGCCAGCAGCCAGAGGACCGGACTAGCGGTGAGGGCAGGCGATACGCAGTATTTT.

This clonotype was seen at least ten times. The rearrangement uses TRBV28 and TRBJ1-4; D gene unclear. Trimming took off 3 bases at V and 4 bases at J, with 15 bases between the two ends. The CDR3 sequence is 16 residues long. Germline V CDR1 and CDR2: MDHEN, SYDVKM. The CDR3 DNA reads TGTGCCAGCAGTTTTCCCCCCGCAGGCCTTAATGAAAAACTGTTTTTT. Translation gives CASSFPPAGLNEKLFF.

This clonotype was found a few times. The chain links TRBV7-2 to TRBJ2-3; D gene uncertain. The CDR3 is made up of 15 amino acids. Germline lookup yields CDR1 SGHTA and CDR2 FQGNSA. With 2 bases removed from V and 2 bases from J, the gap between germline ends came to 11 bases. CDR3 in amino acids: CASSLYFGHTDTQYF. DNA of the CDR3: TGTGCCAGCAGCTTATACTTCGGGCACACAGATACGCAGTATTTT.

This clonotype has a handful of counts. This rearrangement joins TRBV29-1 to TRBJ2-1; tentatively, D is TRBD2 (6 bases). This CDR3 has 15 amino acids. The V and J ends lost 4 bases and 7 bases respectively, with 20 bases between them. Per the germline V gene, CDR1 is SQVTM and CDR2 is ANQGSEA. The DNA for the CDR3 is TGCAGCGTTGTCCCCCCCCCGGGAGTAGAGAATGAGCAGTTCTTC. This gives the protein CSVVPPPGVENEQFF.

In its sample, this clonotype was seen a few times. CDR3 sequence reads: CASSFTSAQETQYF. In DNA form, the CDR3 reads TGTGCCAGCAGTTTCACTAGCGCACAAGAGACCCAGTACTTC. This chain uses TRBV12-3 or TRBV12-4 with TRBJ2-5; TRBD2 matches at 7 bases. J was trimmed by 2 bases and V by 3 bases; bases with no gene match: 3. This CDR3 contains 14 residues.

DNA of the CDR3: TGTGCCAGCAGCCATACAGGTGCGGGGGCCAACGTCCTGACTTTC. This encodes CASSHTGAGANVLTF. V and J are TRBV3-1 and TRBJ2-6, with D tentatively TRBD1 (5 bases). Germline values: CDR1 LGHDT, CDR2 YNNKEL (reference sequence). CDR3 length: 15 residues. V shed 3 bases and J shed 4 bases, with 10 bases lying between them.

V is TRBV6-2 or TRBV6-3 and J is TRBJ2-7, with 10 bases matching TRBD1. The V and J ends lost 5 bases and 4 bases, in that order; junction bases with no gene match: 11. There are 16 residues in the CDR3. CDR1 and CDR2 from the germline V gene are MNHEY and SVGEGT. The CDR3 coding sequence is TGTGCCAGCAGTCTGCGCCAACCGGGACAGGGGTACGAGCAGTACTTC. Translated, it gives CASSLRQPGQGYEQYF.

Only a few counts were recorded for this clonotype. The chain employs TRBV7-9 and TRBJ1-4; tentative D call: TRBD1 (5 bases). This CDR3 has 18 residues. In germline, CDR1 is SEHNR, CDR2 FQNEAQ (reference sequence). Trimming stripped 6 bases from V and 4 bases from J, with 24 bases between. The CDR3 DNA follows: TGTGCCAGCAGTCTAGCGACCCTCGGCAGGGCGCTTAATGAAAAACTGTTTTTT. Residues: CASSLATLGRALNEKLFF.

In this sample, this clonotype turned up a few times. The chain carries TRBV4-3 and TRBJ2-1, with TRBD1 identical over 7 bases. The CDR3 runs to 15 residues. Unmatched junction bases numbered 3, after V lost 0 bases and J lost 4 bases. Germline assignment: CDR1 LGHNA and CDR2 YSLEER. CDR3 in amino acids: CASSQDGTDYNEQFF. CDR3 sequence (DNA): TGCGCCAGCAGCCAAGATGGGACAGATTACAATGAGCAGTTCTTC.

This chain joins TRBV20-1 and TRBJ2-5, with 8 positions matching TRBD2. Germline V CDR1 and CDR2: DFQATT, SNEGSKA (reference sequence). The CDR3 spans 17 residues. Losses at the gene ends were 6 bases for V and 0 bases for J; bases not matched to a gene: 15. The CDR3 loop reads CSADGVPASGYQETQYF. The CDR3 DNA is TGCAGTGCAGACGGCGTGCCGGCTAGCGGGTACCAAGAGACCCAGTACTTC.

The chain recombines TRBV10-3 with TRBJ2-3; TRBD2 matches 10 bases. The germline V gene has CDR1 ENHRY and CDR2 SYGVKD. Trimming removed 6 bases from V and 4 bases from J; junction bases left unmatched: 10. The CDR3 spans 16 residues. The CDR3 spells CAIRRGTSGTADTQYF. The CDR3 DNA sequence: TGTGCCATCAGGCGGGGAACTAGCGGGACCGCAGATACGCAGTATTTT.

At least ten counts were recorded for this clonotype. The chain links TRBV12-3 or TRBV12-4 to TRBJ1-1; perhaps TRBD1 as D (5 bases). The CDR3 runs to 12 residues. The V end was cut by 6 bases, the J end by 8 bases, with 13 bases between. The CDR3 DNA reads TGTGCCAGCAGCCCGGGGACCTTCGAAGCTTTCTTT. Its translation: CASSPGTFEAFF.

This chain links TRBV6-1 with TRBJ2-2; no reliable D call. The CDR3 totals 14 residues. The V end lost 8 bases, the J end lost 4 bases, and 14 bases lay between the germline ends. The germline gives CDR1 MNHNS, CDR2 SASEGT. This chain's CDR3 is CASGGDLGTGELFF. DNA of the CDR3: TGTGCCAGCGGTGGGGATTTGGGCACCGGGGAGCTGTTTTTT.

The V gene is TRBV2, the J gene TRBJ2-3; TRBD2 agrees at 8 bases. The ends lost 7 bases at V and 2 bases at J; junction bases unmatched: 11. From germline, CDR1 is SNHLY and CDR2 FYNNEI. The CDR3 runs to 16 residues. The CDR3 here is CASKDQREQHTDTQYF. The CDR3 DNA follows: TGTGCCAGCAAAGACCAGCGGGAGCAGCACACAGATACGCAGTATTTT.

Only a few counts were recorded for this clonotype. J is TRBJ2-3 and V is TRBV18; D gene uncertain. Per the germline V gene, CDR1 is KGHSH and CDR2 is LQKENI. The CDR3 spans 15 residues. V shed 1 base and J shed 1 base, with 9 bases lying between them. This CDR3 is CASSPLSRGTDTQYF. CDR3 nucleotides: TGTGCCAGCTCACCACTAAGTAGGGGCACAGATACGCAGTATTTT. Drawing the rest from reference TRBV18 and TRBJ2-3, the complete variable domain is NAGVMQNPRHLVRRRGQEARLRCSPMKGHSHVYWYRQLPEEGLKFMVYLQKENIIDESGMPKERFSAEFPKEGPSILRIQQVVRGDSAAYFCASSPLSRGTDTQYFGPGTRLTVL.

This clonotype was seen more than once but under ten times. CDR3 sequence: CASSGGLKETQYF. For the CDR3, the DNA is TGTGCCAGCTCAGGCGGGCTAAAAGAGACCCAGTACTTC. This chain uses TRBV18 with TRBJ2-5; D perhaps matches TRBD2 (5 bases). The CDR3 sequence is 13 residues long. Deletions cut 5 bases from V and 3 bases from J, with 10 bases between. Germline CDR1 reads KGHSH; CDR2 reads LQKENI.

This clonotype was seen a few times. The J gene is TRBJ2-1, the V gene TRBV6-5, with no clear D. Trimming took 2 bases from V and 4 from J, leaving 12 bases between them. Germline CDR1 and CDR2: MNHEY and SVGAGI. The CDR3 is made up of 15 amino acids. As DNA, the CDR3 is TGTGCCAGCAGTTACCGTATACACGAGTACAATGAGCAGTTCTTC. Translation gives CASSYRIHEYNEQFF.

The chain joins TRBV28 to TRBJ2-5; 7 bases match TRBD2. Germline values: CDR1 MDHEN, CDR2 SYDVKM. With V trimmed by 3 bases and J by 2 bases, 6 bases remained unmatched. The CDR3 totals 15 residues. The CDR3 loop reads CASSLRGRVQETQYF. CDR3 DNA: TGTGCCAGCAGTTTGCGAGGGAGGGTACAAGAGACCCAGTACTTC.

Of note for this clonotype: Compared with germline, one end of the junction differs, possibly owing to a read error. This sequence joins TRBV29-1 and TRBJ2-7, with TRBD1 identical over 10 bases. CDR3 length: 14 residues. In germline, CDR1 is SQVTM, CDR2 ANQGSEA. CDR3 amino acids: CSAEVTGGGYEQYF. The CDR3 DNA sequence: TGCAGCGCTGAAGTGACAGGGGGCGGCTACGAGCAGTACTTC.

The chain combines TRBV4-2 with TRBJ2-7; a possible D gene is TRBD1 (6 bases). The CDR3 has 18 residues. The V end lost 1 base, the J end lost 0 bases, and 19 bases lay between the germline ends. The germline V gene has CDR1 LGHNA and CDR2 YNFKEQ. This CDR3 is CASSQGRPGTLSSYEQYF. The CDR3 bases are TGTGCCAGCAGCCAAGGGAGGCCAGGGACACTGAGCTCCTACGAGCAGTACTTC.

This clonotype came up a few times. This chain uses TRBV20-1 with TRBJ2-7; TRBD2 agrees at 7 bases. Germline trimming cut 3 bases from V and 3 bases from J; bases unmatched to any gene: 5. Germline V gene lookup returns CDR1 DFQATT and CDR2 SNEGSKA (reference sequence). The CDR3 spans 13 residues. In DNA form, the CDR3 reads TGCAGTGCTAGCGGGAGGTCCGGCTACGAGCAGTACTTC. Translation gives CSASGRSGYEQYF.

Only a few counts were recorded for this clonotype. V is TRBV5-1 and J is TRBJ2-5; TRBD1 matches at 8 bases. The CDR3 consists of 15 residues. V dropped 6 bases and J dropped 0; count of bases not matched to a gene: 7. Germline V gives CDR1 SGHRS, CDR2 YFSETQ. The CDR3 loop is CASTFGTGDQETQYF. The CDR3 DNA sequence: TGCGCCAGCACCTTCGGGACAGGAGACCAAGAGACCCAGTACTTC.

This clonotype appeared many times. V and J are TRBV24-1 and TRBJ2-2; D not resolved. The CDR3 covers 17 residues. V lost 1 base, J lost 0 bases, and 11 bases lay in between. Germline V gene data show CDR1 as KGHDR and CDR2 as SFDVKD. The CDR3 nucleotides read TGTGCCACCAGTGATTTCCGGGTCGGCCCGAACACCGGGGAGCTGTTTTTT. As protein: CATSDFRVGPNTGELFF.

This clonotype occurred a few times. The chain combines TRBV5-1 with TRBJ2-3; TRBD1 matches at 9 bases. V shed 1 base and J 0 bases; nucleotides not matched to a gene: 12. The CDR3 loop spans 19 amino acids. The V gene's germline CDR1 is SGHRS and CDR2 YFSETQ. The CDR3 reads CASSLWARAGTGSTDTQYF. In nucleotides, the CDR3 is TGCGCCAGCAGCTTGTGGGCCAGAGCCGGGACAGGGAGCACAGATACGCAGTATTTT.

Only a few counts were recorded for this clonotype. The genes are TRBV10-2 and TRBJ2-7; D is perhaps TRBD1 or TRBD2 (5 bases each). Germline CDR1 WSHSY, CDR2 SAAADI. This CDR3 has 17 amino acids. The V end was cut by 5 bases, the J end by 0 bases, with 20 bases between. CDR3 amino acids: CASSLEGRQLFSYEQYF. In DNA, the CDR3 is TGCGCCAGCAGTCTCGAGGGGCGACAGTTGTTCTCCTACGAGCAGTACTTC.